This T cell receptor (beta chain) originates from a study of tissue T cells after allogeneic stem cell transplantation. At the level of the study: Graft-versus-host disease patients received grafts, four unmodified and three CD34-selected to deplete T cells. Findings of the study overall: In patients and mice, blood and spleen missed much of tissue repertoire.

Data came from immunoSEQ multiplex PCR; TCRdb stores just in-frame clones and leaves some out. The data show 650 to 950 clones, more than 35% seen once. Trimming shortened V by 0 bases and J by 9 bases, and 9 bases separated the two germline ends. Germline CDR1 and CDR2: GTSNPN and SVGIG (reference sequence). The CDR3 covers 11 residues. Within the sample, this clone is hyperexpanded (1% or more). Its specificity is unknown. The TCR comes from a female patient between 40 and 69 years old with steroid-refractory graft-versus-host disease after an allogeneic stem cell transplant. Certain T cells may be donor cells from the graft. The chain joins TRBV30 to TRBJ2-7; unclear D gene. Sequences were derived from ileal tissue, sampled at autopsy. The CDR3 DNA reads TGTGCCTGGAGTGTACGGTTCGTGCAGTACTTC. Protein product: CAWSVRFVQYF.